The clone carrying this T cell receptor (beta chain) has just one count. Antigen: not known. The data were obtained in a study of shared clonotypes between healthy human individuals. General study points: Rarefaction analysis demonstrated incomplete sorted-subset sequencing notwithstanding large depth. Relative to clonotypes present in all four donors, those not shared had lower generation probabilities. Sharing across a few donors was seen in 4% to 5.5% of naive CD4 clonotypes. Researchers found naive subsets generally carried larger estimated richness than memory subsets.

Measured with immunoSEQ multiplex PCR; TCRdb has only the in-frame clones, and not every one. The table shows some 1.1 million clones, with about 72% occurring only once. CDR1 and CDR2 (germline): SGHRS, YFSETQ. The CDR3 is 15 residues long. Trimming took off 4 bases at V and 3 bases at J, with 13 bases between the two ends. The receptor's source is a man between 18 and 35 years old in good health. Some clones in this sample may be carry-over from other donors' samples. Specimen: memory CD4+ T cells from PBMCs. Subset: CD45RA-negative fraction. The V gene is TRBV5-1, the J gene TRBJ1-4, with TRBD1 as a possible D gene (6 bases). The CDR3 DNA reads as TGCGCCAGCAGCGCCTTGACAGGAGCTAATGAAAAACTGTTTTTT. Residues: CASSALTGANEKLFF.